This T cell receptor beta chain is from a study of cytomegalovirus exposure and HLA in healthy donors. This clone was observed a few times. Germline lookup yields CDR1 SGHRS and CDR2 YFSETQ. V dropped 1 base and J dropped 2 bases, with 15 bases sitting between them. The CDR3 has 16 amino acids. 60 Vbeta and 13 Jbeta primers were used in PCR. Profiled with immunoSEQ multiplex PCR; TCRdb holds only in-frame clones, not every one. The data contain about 110,000 clones, roughly two thirds of them singletons. The chain carries TRBV5-1 and TRBJ1-1; D uncertain. The sequencing sample was made of PBMCs. This receptor was identified in a woman aged 25 to 39 in good health and CMV-seronegative. CDR3 coding DNA: TGCGCCAGCAGCTTGTGGGTCGGAGTAAAAAACACTGAAGCTTTCTTT. This gives the protein CASSLWVGVKNTEAFF.